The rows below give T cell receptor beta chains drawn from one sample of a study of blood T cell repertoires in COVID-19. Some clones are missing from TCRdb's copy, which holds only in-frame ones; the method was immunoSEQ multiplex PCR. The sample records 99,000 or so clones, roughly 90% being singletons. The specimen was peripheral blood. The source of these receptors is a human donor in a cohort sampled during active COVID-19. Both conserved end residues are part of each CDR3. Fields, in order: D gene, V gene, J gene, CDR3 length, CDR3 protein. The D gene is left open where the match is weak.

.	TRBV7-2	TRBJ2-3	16	CASSLRQPGSTDTQYF
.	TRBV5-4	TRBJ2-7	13	CASRDSNSYEQYF
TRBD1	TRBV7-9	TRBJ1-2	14	CASSDPTGGSGYTF
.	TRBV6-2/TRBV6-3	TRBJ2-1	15	CASSYGGSSYNEQFF
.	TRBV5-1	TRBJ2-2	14	CASSEGANTGELFF
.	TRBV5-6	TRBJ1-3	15	CASSLRGTSGNTIYF
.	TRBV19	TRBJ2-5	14	CASSIDSRGETQYF
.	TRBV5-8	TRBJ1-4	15	CASSRGTRPNEKLFF
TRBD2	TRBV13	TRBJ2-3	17	CASSFTLGLAGTDTQYF
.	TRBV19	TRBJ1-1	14	CASSWDTLNTEAFF
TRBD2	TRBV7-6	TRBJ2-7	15	CASSLIGGLLHEQYF
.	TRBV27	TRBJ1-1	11	CASSSGGEAFF
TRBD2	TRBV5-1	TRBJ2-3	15	CASSLSGASTDTQYF
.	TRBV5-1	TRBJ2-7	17	CASSLESFRGSSYEQYF
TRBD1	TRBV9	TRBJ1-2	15	CASSVEGQGYDGYTF
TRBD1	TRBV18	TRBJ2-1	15	CASPPPDRPIHEQFF
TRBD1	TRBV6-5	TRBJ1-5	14	CATRTGGRDQPQHF
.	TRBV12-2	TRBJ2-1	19	CASRLVPWLAGGGINEQFF
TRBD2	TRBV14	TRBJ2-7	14	CASSGLAGTNEQYF
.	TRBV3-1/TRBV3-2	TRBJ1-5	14	CASSLAGGNQPQHF
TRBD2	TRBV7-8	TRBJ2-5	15	CASSLSGGIQETQYF
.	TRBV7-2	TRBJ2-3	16	CASSLWGGVGPDTQYF
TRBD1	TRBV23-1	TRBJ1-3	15	CASSHCGRGQDTIYF
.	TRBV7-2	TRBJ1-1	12	CASSLGVREAFF
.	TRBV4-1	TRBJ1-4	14	CASSQEDRNEKLFF
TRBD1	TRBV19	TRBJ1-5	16	CASSIAQGAMTQPQHF
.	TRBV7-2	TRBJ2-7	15	CASSFSQGPAYEQYF
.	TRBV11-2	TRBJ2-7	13	CASSYDTTYEQYF
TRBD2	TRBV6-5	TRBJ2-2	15	CASRGLAGGTGELFF
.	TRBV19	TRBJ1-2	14	CASTGGQRVGGYTF
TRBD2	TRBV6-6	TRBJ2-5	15	CASSLGLAAQETQYF
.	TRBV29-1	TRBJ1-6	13	CAAGGTNNSPLHF
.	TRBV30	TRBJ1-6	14	CAWTKIHYNSPLHF
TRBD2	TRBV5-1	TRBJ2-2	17	CASSLMPSGANTGELFF
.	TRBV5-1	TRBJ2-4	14	CASSLNLAKNIQYF
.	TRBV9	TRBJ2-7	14	CASSVGSGSYEQYF
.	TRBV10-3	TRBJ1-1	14	CAISEDSPNTEAFF
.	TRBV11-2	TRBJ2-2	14	CASSDSWGTGELFF